This TCR beta chain derives from a study of blood T cell repertoires in COVID-19. Looking at the study overall: Collection of acute and convalescent COVID-19 samples took place in the United States, Italy and Spain.

This clone appeared a single time. Per the study methods: Estimation of nucleated cell counts relied on the amplification of reference gene primers. The table came from immunoSEQ multiplex PCR; TCRdb's copy has only in-frame clones and leaves some out. From that table come the V and J calls and clone size; the DNA was used to work out D and trimming. The table includes some 320,000 clones, roughly nine tenths detected once. Living in 20 to 30 US areas, the participants were between about 18 and 100 years of age. The CDR3 length is 15 residues. V was cut by 4 bases and J by 2 bases, with 12 bases left in between. The germline V gene encodes CDR1 SGDLS and CDR2 YYNGEE.

Material for sequencing was PBMCs or T cells enriched from blood (not recorded which). The chain is built from TRBV9 and TRBJ1-4; D is perhaps TRBD1 (5 bases). This receptor was identified in a man aged 55 to 69 who had recovered from COVID-19. In nucleotides, the CDR3 is TGTGCCAGCAGCTTGGGGCTTGGGACTAATGAAAAACTGTTTTTT. Translation: CASSLGLGTNEKLFF.